The TCR beta chain under discussion was sequenced for a study of shared clonotypes between healthy human individuals. Measured with immunoSEQ multiplex PCR; TCRdb has only the in-frame clones, and not every one. The sample includes some 2,100,000 clones, about 94% of them seen just once. V was cut by 4 bases and J by 0 bases, with 10 bases left in between. Germline values: CDR1 SGHRS, CDR2 YFSETQ. The CDR3 covers 14 residues. Sequencing input: naive CD4+ T cells sorted from blood. Subset denoted: CD45RA+ positively selected. The TCR sequence derives from a man between 18 and 35 years old in good health. The chain is built from TRBV5-1 and TRBJ2-5; D perhaps matches TRBD1 (6 bases). This CDR3 reads CASSKQGYQETQYF. The CDR3 DNA reads as TGCGCCAGCAGCAAACAGGGCTACCAAGAGACCCAGTACTTC.